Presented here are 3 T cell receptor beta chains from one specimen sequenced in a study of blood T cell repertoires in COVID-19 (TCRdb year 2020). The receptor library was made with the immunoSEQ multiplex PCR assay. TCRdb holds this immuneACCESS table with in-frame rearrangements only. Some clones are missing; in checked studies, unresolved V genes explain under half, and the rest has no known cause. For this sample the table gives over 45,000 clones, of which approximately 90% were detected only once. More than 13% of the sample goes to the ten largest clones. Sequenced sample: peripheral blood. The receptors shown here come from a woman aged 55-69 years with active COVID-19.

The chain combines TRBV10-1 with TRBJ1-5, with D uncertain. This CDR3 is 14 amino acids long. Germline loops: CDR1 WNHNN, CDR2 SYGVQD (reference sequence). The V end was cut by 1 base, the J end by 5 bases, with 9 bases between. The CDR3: CASSEFRDHQPQHF. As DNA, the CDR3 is TGCGCCAGCAGTGAGTTTCGGGATCATCAGCCCCAGCATTTT.

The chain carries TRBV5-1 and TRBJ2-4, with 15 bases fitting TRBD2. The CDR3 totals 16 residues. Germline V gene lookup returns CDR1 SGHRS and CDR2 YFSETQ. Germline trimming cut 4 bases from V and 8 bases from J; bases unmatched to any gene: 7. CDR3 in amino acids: CASSPGTSGGMYIQYF. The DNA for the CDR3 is TGCGCCAGCAGCCCCGGGACTAGCGGGGGGATGTACATTCAGTACTTC.

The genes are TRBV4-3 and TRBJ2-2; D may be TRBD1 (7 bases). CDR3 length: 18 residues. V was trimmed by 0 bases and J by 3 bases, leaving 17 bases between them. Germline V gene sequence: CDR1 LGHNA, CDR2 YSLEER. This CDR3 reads CASSQDQWRGQYTGELFF. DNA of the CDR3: TGCGCCAGCAGCCAAGATCAATGGAGGGGACAGTACACCGGGGAGCTGTTTTTT.